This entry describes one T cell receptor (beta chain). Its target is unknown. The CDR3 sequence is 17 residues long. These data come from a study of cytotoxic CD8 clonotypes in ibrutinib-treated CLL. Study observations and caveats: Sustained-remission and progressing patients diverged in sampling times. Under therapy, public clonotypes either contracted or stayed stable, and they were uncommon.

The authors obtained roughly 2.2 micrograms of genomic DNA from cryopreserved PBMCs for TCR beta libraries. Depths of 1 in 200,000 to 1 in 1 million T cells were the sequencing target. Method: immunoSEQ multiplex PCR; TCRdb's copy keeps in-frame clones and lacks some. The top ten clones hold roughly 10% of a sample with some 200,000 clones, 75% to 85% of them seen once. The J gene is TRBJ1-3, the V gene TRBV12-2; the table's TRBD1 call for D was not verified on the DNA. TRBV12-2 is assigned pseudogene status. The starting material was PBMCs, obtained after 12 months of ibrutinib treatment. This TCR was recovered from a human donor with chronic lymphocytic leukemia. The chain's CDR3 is CASRLVIRSHSGNTIYF. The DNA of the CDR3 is TGTGCAAGTCGCTTAGTAATCAGGTCACACTCTGGAAACACCATATATTTT.